The sequence of this TCR beta chain was determined in a study of cytomegalovirus exposure and HLA in healthy donors. Overall study context: From HLA-typed donors, an early data release held tens of millions of unique TCRs. Study observations and caveats: In a later analysis, a genetic analysis reported fewer productive-TCR N-insertions in an Asian-associated ancestry cluster than the cohort average.

With 60 Vbeta and 13 Jbeta primers, the PCR was carried out. Method: immunoSEQ multiplex PCR; TCRdb's copy keeps in-frame clones and lacks some. Of some 220,000 clones in the sample, 80% to 90% were seen once. The trim removed 8 bases at V and 8 bases at J, leaving 9 bases unmatched. From germline, CDR1 is MNHEY and CDR2 SMNVEV (reference sequence). The CDR3 has 15 residues. Note on this clone: Its antigen is undetermined.

Sequenced material: PBMCs. This receptor was taken from a woman between 18 and 30 years old in good health and CMV-seronegative. The V and J genes are TRBV27 and TRBJ1-6; 10 bases fit TRBD1. CDR3 sequence reads: CASAKGQGWHSPLHF. CDR3 coding DNA: TGTGCCAGCGCGAAGGGACAGGGGTGGCATTCACCCCTCCACTTT.